This TCR beta chain emerged from a study of blood T cell repertoires in COVID-19. As processed by the authors: Reference gene primer amplification yielded estimated nucleated cell counts. Using immunoSEQ multiplex PCR, the repertoire was profiled, and TCRdb retains in-frame clones only, with some absent. V, J and clone size reflect that table, while D and trimming were determined from the DNA. The table shows fewer than 250,000 clones, with 84% occurring only once. Assignments of participants to cohorts depended upon their own reported clinical history. Exposed enrollees had met someone with a PCR-confirmed or clinician-diagnosed COVID-19 case at some point within the 2 weeks before study entry. The sequenced sample was PBMCs or T cells enriched from blood (not recorded which). The clonotype originates from a woman under 40 who had been exposed to COVID-19.

In DNA form, the CDR3 reads TGTGCCAGCAGTTATTCCATCGCGAGGGCGGAAGAAAAACTGTTTTTT. Translation gives CASSYSIARAEEKLFF. The chain employs TRBV6-5 and TRBJ1-4; D is unclear. The V gene's germline CDR1 is MNHEY and CDR2 SVGAGI. The CDR3 covers 16 residues. Trimming took off 3 bases at V and 8 bases at J, with 19 bases between the two ends.